The clone carrying this T cell receptor beta chain has at least ten counts. Sample time point: newly diagnosed GD, antithyroid drugs for less than 3 months. The authors made the TCR library using RNA they extracted from PBMCs. Per the germline V gene, CDR1 is MNHEY and CDR2 is SVGEGT. This CDR3 is 15 amino acids long. Trimming cost V 5 bases and J 5 bases, with 18 bases left between them. These data belong to a study of regulatory T cells in long-lasting Graves disease. Assembly of TCR beta libraries relied on iRepertoire HTBI primers together with Arm-PCR of CDR3 regions. TCRdb reanalysed the multiplex PCR reads using MiXCR and keeps one entry per CDR3 protein. This table has about 440,000 distinct CDR3 sequences, about 15% appearing once. These data also featured in a second study, about T cells in Graves' hyperthyroidism and ophthalmopathy. That paper adds: Orbital computed tomography and thyroid ultrasound, together with serum TRAb and thyroxine and clinical symptoms, were used for diagnoses. Clonotypes that were expanded in thyroid above 0.001 mostly appeared in blood too.

The rearrangement uses TRBV6-2 or TRBV6-3 and TRBJ1-1; tentatively, D is TRBD1 (5 bases). The source of this sequence is a woman aged 30 to 39 with Graves disease. The source was peripheral blood mononuclear cells (PBMCs), collected at new diagnosis, from a patient treated with antithyroid drugs. DNA of the CDR3: TGTGCCAGCAGTCCGGCTGGCACAGGAGGAACTGAAGCTTTCTTT. This gives the protein CASSPAGTGGTEAFF.